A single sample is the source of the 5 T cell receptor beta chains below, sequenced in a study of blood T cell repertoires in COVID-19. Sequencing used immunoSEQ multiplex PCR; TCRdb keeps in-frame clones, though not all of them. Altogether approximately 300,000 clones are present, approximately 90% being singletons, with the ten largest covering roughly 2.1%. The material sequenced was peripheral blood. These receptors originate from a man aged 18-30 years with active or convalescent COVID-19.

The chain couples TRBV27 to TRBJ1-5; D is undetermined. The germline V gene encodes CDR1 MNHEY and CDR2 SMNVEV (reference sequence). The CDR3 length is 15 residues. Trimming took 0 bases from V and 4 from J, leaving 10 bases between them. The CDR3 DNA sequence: TGTGCCAGCAGTTTATCCACAGTGTTTAATCAGCCCCAGCATTTT. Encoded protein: CASSLSTVFNQPQHF.

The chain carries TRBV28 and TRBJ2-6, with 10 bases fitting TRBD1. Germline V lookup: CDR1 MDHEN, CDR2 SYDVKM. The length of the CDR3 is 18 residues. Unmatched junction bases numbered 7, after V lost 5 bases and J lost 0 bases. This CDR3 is CASSRDRGRPSGANVLTF. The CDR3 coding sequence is TGTGCCAGCAGTCGGGACAGGGGACGCCCCTCTGGGGCCAACGTCCTGACTTTC.

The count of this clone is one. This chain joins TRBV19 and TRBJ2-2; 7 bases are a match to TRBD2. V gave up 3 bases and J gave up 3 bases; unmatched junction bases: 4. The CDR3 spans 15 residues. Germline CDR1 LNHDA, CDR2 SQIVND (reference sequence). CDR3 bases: TGTGCCAGTAGTATGGTGGGAGGGCACACCGGGGAGCTGTTTTTT. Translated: CASSMVGGHTGELFF.

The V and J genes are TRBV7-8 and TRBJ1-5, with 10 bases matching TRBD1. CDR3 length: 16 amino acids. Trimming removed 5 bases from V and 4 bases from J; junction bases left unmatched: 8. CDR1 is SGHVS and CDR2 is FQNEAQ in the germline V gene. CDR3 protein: CASSPKAGQGNQPQHF. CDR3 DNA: TGTGCCAGCAGCCCAAAAGCGGGACAGGGGAATCAGCCCCAGCATTTT.

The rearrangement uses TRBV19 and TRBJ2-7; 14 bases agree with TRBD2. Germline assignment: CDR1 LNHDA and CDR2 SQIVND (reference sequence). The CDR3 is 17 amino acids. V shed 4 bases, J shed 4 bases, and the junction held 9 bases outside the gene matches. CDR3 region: CASSTPGLAGVEYEQYF. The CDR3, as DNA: TGTGCCAGTAGTACCCCGGGACTAGCGGGAGTCGAGTACGAGCAGTACTTC.